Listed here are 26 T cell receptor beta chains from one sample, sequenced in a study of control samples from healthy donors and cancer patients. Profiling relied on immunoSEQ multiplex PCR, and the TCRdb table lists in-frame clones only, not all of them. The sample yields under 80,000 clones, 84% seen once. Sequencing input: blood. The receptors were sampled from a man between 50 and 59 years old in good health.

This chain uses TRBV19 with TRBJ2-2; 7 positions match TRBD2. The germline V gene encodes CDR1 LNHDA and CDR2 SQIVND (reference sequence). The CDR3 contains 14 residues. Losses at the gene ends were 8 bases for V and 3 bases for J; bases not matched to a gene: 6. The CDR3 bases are TGTGCCAGTTCACTGGGGGGGGACACCGGGGAGCTGTTTTTT. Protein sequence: CASSLGGDTGELFF.

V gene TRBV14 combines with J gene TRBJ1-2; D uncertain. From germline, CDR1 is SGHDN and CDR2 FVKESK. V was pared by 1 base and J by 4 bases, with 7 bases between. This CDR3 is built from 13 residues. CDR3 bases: TGTGCCAGCAGCCAAGCGGGTTCCTATGGCTACACCTTC. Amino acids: CASSQAGSYGYTF. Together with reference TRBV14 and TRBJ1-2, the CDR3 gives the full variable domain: EAGVTQFPSHSVIEKGQTVTLRCDPISGHDNLYWYRRVMGKEIKFLLHFVKESKQDESGMPNNRFLAERTGGTYSTLKVQPAELEDSGVYFCASSQAGSYGYTFGSGTRLTVV.

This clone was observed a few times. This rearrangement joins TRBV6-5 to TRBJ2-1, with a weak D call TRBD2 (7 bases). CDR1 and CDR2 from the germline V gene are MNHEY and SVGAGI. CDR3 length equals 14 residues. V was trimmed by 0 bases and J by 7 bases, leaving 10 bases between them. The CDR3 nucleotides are TGTGCCAGCAGTTACTCGAAGGGGGGGAATGAGCAGTTCTTC. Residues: CASSYSKGGNEQFF.

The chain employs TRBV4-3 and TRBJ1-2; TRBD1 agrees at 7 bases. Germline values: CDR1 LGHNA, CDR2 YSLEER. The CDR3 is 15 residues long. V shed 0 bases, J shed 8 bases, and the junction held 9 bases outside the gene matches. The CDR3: CASSQEITGELGYTF. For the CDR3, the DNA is TGCGCCAGCAGCCAAGAAATAACAGGGGAGTTAGGCTACACCTTC.

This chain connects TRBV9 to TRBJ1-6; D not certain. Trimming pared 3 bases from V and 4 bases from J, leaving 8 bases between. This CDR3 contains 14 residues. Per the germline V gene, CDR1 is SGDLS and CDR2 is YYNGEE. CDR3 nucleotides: TGTGCCAGCAGCGCGCGAGAGTATAATTCACCCCTCCACTTT. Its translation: CASSAREYNSPLHF.

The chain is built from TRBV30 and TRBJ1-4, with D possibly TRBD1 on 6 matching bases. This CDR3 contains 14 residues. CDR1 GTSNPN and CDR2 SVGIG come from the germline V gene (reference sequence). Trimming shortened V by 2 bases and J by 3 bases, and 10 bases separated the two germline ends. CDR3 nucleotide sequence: TGTGCCTGGAGTCGGACAGTCTCTAATGAAAAACTGTTTTTT. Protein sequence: CAWSRTVSNEKLFF.

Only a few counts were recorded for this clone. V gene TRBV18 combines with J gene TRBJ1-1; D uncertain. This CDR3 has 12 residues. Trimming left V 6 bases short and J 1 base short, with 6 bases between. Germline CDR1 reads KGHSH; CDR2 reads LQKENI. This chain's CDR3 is CASSGANTEAFF. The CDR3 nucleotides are TGTGCCAGCTCGGGAGCGAACACTGAAGCTTTCTTT. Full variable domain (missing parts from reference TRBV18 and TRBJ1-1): NAGVMQNPRHLVRRRGQEARLRCSPMKGHSHVYWYRQLPEEGLKFMVYLQKENIIDESGMPKERFSAEFPKEGPSILRIQQVVRGDSAAYFCASSGANTEAFFGQGTRLTVV.

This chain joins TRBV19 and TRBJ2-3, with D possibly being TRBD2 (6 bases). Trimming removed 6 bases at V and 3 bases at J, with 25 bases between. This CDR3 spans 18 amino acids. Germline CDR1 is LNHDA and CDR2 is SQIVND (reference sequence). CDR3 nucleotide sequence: TGTGCCAGTAGCCTGACCCCCTCGGGTGCCCGGGGGACAGATACGCAGTATTTT. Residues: CASSLTPSGARGTDTQYF. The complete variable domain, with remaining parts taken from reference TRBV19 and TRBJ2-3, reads DGGITQSPKYLFRKEGQNVTLSCEQNLNHDAMYWYRQDPGQGLRLIYYSQIVNDFQKGDIAEGYSVSREKKESFPLTVTSAQKNPTAFYLCASSLTPSGARGTDTQYFGPGTRLTVL.

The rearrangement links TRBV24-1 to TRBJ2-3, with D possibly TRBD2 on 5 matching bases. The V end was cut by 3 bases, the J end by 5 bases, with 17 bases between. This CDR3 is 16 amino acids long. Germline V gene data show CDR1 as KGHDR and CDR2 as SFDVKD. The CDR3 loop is CATSDGSRGKRDTQYF. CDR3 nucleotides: TGTGCCACCAGTGATGGAAGCAGAGGGAAGAGAGATACGCAGTATTTT.

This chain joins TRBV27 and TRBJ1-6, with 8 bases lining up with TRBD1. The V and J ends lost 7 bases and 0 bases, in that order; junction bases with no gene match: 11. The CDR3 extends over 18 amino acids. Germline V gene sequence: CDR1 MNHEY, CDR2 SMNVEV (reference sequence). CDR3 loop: CASNRRTGPSSYNSPLHF. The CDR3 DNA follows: TGTGCCAGCAACCGAAGGACAGGGCCTAGCTCCTATAATTCACCCCTCCACTTT.

The CDR3 DNA reads as TGCGCCAGCAGCCGAGTGAGGGGACTTAGCGTAACCGGGGCCAACGTCCTGACTTTC. This codes for CASSRVRGLSVTGANVLTF. The chain carries TRBV4-1 and TRBJ2-6; tentative D call: TRBD2 (6 bases). V was pared by 4 bases and J by 4 bases, with 23 bases between. This CDR3 spans 19 amino acids. Germline CDR1 is MGHRA and CDR2 is YSYEKL.

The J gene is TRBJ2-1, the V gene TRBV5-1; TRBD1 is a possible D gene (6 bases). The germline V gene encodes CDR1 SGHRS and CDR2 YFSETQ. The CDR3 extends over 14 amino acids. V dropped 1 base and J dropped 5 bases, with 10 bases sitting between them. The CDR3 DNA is TGCGCCAGCAGCTTGACAGGGAGAGACAATGAGCAGTTCTTC. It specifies CASSLTGRDNEQFF.

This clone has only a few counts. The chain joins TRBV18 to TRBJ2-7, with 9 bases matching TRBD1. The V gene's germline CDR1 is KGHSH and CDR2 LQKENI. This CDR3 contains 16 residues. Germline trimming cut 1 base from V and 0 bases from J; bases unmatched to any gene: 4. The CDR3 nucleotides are TGTGCCAGCTCACCACTTCCGGGACAGGGCTCCTACGAGCAGTACTTC. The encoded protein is CASSPLPGQGSYEQYF.

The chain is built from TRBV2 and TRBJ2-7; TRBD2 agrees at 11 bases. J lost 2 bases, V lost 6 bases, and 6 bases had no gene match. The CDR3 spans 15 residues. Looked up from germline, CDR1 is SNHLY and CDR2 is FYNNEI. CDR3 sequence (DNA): TGTGCCAGCAGCCCTAGCGGGAGGAATACCTACGAGCAGTACTTC. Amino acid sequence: CASSPSGRNTYEQYF.

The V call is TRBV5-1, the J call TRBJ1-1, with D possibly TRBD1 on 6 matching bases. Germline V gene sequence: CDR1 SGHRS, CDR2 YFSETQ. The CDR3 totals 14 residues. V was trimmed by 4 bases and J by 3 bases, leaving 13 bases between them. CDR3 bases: TGCGCCAGCAGCACCCTATCAGGGGACACTGAAGCTTTCTTT. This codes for CASSTLSGDTEAFF.

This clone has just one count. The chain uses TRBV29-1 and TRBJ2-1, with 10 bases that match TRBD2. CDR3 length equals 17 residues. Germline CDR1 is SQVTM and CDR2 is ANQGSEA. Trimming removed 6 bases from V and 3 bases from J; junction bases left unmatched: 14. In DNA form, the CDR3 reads TGCAGCGTCGGAAGGGGTACTAGCGGGATTGTCTACAATGAGCAGTTCTTC. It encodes CSVGRGTSGIVYNEQFF.

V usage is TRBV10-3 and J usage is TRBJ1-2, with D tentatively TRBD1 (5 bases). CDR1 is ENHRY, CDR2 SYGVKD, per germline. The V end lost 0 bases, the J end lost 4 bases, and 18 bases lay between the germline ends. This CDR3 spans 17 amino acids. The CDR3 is CAISESIRRQGTYGYTF. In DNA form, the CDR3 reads TGTGCCATCAGTGAGTCGATAAGGAGGCAGGGAACCTATGGCTACACCTTC.

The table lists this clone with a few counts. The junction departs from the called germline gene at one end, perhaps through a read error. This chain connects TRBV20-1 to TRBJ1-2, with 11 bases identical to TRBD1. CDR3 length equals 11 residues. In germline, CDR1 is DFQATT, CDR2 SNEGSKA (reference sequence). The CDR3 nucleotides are TGCAGTGCTAGTGGCGGACAGGGGGCGTCCTTC. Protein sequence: CSASGGQGASF.

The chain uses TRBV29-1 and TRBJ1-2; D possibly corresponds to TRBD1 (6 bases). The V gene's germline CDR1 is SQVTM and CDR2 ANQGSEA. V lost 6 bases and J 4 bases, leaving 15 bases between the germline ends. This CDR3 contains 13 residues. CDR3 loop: CSVVGGAGYGYTF. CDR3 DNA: TGCAGCGTGGTGGGGGGCGCGGGCTATGGCTACACCTTC.

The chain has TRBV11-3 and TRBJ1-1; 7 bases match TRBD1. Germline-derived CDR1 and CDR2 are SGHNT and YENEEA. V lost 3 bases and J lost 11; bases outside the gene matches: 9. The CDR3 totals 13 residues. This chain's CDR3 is CASSFSTGTEAFF. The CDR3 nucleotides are TGTGCCAGCAGCTTCTCGACAGGGACGGAGGCTTTCTTT.

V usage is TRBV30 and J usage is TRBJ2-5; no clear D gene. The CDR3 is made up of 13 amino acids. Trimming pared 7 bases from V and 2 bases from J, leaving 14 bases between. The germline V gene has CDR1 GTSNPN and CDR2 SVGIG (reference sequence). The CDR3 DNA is TGTGCCTTTCTAGGGATTTTTCAAGAGACCCAGTACTTC. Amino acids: CAFLGIFQETQYF.

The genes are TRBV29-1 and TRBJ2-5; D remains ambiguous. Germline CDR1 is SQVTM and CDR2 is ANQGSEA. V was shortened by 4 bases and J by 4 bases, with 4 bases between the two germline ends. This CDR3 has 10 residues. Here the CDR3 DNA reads TGCAGCGTTGTTGGAGAGACCCAGTACTTC. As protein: CSVVGETQYF. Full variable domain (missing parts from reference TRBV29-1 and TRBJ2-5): SAVISQKPSRDICQRGTSLTIQCQVDSQVTMMFWYRQQPGQSLTLIATANQGSEATYESGFVIDKFPISRPNLTFSTLTVSNMSPEDSSIYLCSVVGETQYFGPGTRLLVL.

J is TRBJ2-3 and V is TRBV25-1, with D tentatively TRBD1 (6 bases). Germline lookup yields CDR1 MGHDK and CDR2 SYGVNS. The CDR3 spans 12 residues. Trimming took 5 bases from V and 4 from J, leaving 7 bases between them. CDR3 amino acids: CASSQGSDTQYF. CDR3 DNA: TGTGCCAGCAGTCAGGGGTCAGATACGCAGTATTTT.

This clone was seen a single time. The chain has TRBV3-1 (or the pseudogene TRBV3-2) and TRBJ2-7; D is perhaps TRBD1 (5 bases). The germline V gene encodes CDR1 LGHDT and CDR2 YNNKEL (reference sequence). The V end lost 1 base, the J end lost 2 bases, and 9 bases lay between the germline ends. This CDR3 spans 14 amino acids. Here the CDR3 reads CASSQGGRPYEQYF. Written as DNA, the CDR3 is TGTGCCAGCAGCCAAGGGGGCCGGCCCTACGAGCAGTACTTC.

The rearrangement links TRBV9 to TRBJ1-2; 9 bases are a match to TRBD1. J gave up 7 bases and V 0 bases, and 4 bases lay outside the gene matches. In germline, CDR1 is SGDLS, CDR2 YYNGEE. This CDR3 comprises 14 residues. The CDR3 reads CASSVGGQGGGYTF. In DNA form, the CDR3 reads TGTGCCAGCAGCGTAGGGGGACAGGGTGGTGGCTACACCTTC.

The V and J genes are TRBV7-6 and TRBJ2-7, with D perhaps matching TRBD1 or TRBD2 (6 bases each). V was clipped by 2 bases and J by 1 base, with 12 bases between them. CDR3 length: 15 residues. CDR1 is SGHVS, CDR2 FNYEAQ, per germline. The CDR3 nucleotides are TGTGCCAGCAGCTTATACGGGGGCGCTTCCTACGAGCAGTACTTC. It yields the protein CASSLYGGASYEQYF.